Listed below are T cell receptor beta chains from one sample, sequenced in a study of cytomegalovirus exposure and HLA in healthy donors. Sequencing was performed with immunoSEQ multiplex PCR; in TCRdb, only in-frame clones are kept and a portion is missing. This table holds about 89,000 clones, approximately 86% found once. Sequences were obtained from PBMCs. These receptor sequences come from a man aged 25-40 years in good health and CMV-seropositive. Both conserved end residues are part of each CDR3. A D gene is named only where the DNA matches it firmly. The listing skips clone size in some rows; elsewhere it reads once, few, many or a size class.

>TRBV7-9|TRBJ2-5|TRBD1|NA
CASSLPGQGITQYF
TGTGCCAGCAGCTTACCGGGACAGGGCATAACCCAGTACTTC
>TRBV7-2|TRBJ2-2|TRBD2|NA
CASSLLAGPTGELFF
TGTGCCAGCAGTCTTCTAGCGGGTCCCACCGGGGAGCTGTTTTTT
>TRBV2|TRBJ2-5|TRBD1|NA
CASSSGQGVETQYF
TGTGCCAGCAGTTCGGGACAGGGGGTAGAGACCCAGTACTTC
>TRBV2|TRBJ2-1|TRBD2|few
CASSVSGSGDEQFF
TGTGCCAGCAGTGTTAGCGGGAGTGGCGATGAGCAGTTCTTC
>TRBV11-2|TRBJ2-2|NA|few
CASSSGVNTGELFF
TGTGCCAGCAGCTCTGGAGTGAACACCGGGGAGCTGTTTTTT
>TRBV5-6|TRBJ2-1|NA|NA
CASSLDSYNEQFF
TGTGCCAGCAGTTTGGACTCTTACAATGAGCAGTTCTTC
>TRBV4-2|TRBJ1-1|NA|once
CASSPPENTEAFF
TGTGCCAGCAGCCCTCCAGAGAACACTGAAGCTTTCTTT
>TRBV28|TRBJ2-2|TRBD2|NA
CASSEPGLALNFNTGELFF
TGTGCCAGCAGTGAACCGGGACTAGCGTTAAACTTTAACACCGGGGAGCTGTTTTTT
>TRBV27|TRBJ2-2|TRBD2|NA
CASSLGGGGELFF
TGTGCCAGCAGTTTGGGGGGGGGCGGGGAGCTGTTTTTT
>TRBV28|TRBJ1-5|TRBD1|NA
CASSPGTGDVQPQHF
TGTGCCAGCAGTCCCGGGACAGGGGATGTTCAGCCCCAGCATTTT
>TRBV5-1|TRBJ2-1|NA|NA
CASSLGHYNEQFF
TGCGCCAGCAGCTTGGGACACTACAATGAGCAGTTCTTC
>TRBV30|TRBJ2-7|TRBD2|NA
CAWRAAGLPYEQYF
TGTGCCTGGAGGGCAGCGGGACTCCCCTACGAGCAGTACTTC
>TRBV27|TRBJ1-5|TRBD1|NA
CASSPGQDRLYSNQPQHF
TGTGCCAGCAGTCCTGGACAGGACCGCTTGTATAGCAATCAGCCCCAGCATTTT
>TRBV27|TRBJ2-7|TRBD1|NA
CASSLDRVEQYF
TGTGCCAGCAGTCTCGACAGGGTCGAGCAGTACTTC
>TRBV13|TRBJ2-7|NA|NA
CASSFGGFNEQYF
TGTGCCAGCAGCTTCGGGGGTTTCAACGAGCAGTACTTC
>TRBV28|TRBJ2-2|NA|NA
CASSLGRTEWNTGELFF
TGTGCCAGCAGTTTAGGAAGAACGGAGTGGAACACCGGGGAGCTGTTTTTT
>TRBV28|TRBJ2-7|NA|NA
CASSFYRATEQYF
TGTGCCAGCAGTTTCTACAGGGCGACAGAGCAGTACTTC
>TRBV13|TRBJ2-6|NA|once
CASSAHSGANVLTF
TGTGCCAGCAGCGCGCACTCTGGGGCCAACGTCCTGACTTTC
>TRBV29-1|TRBJ1-1|NA|NA
CSVETTEAFF
TGCAGCGTTGAAACTACTGAAGCTTTCTTT
>TRBV5-6|TRBJ1-5|NA|NA
CASSRRQTDQPQHF
TGTGCCAGCAGCCGTAGACAGACCGATCAGCCCCAGCATTTT
>TRBV19|TRBJ2-1|NA|NA
CASKTESSYNEQFF
TGTGCCAGTAAAACTGAGAGCTCCTACAATGAGCAGTTCTTC
>TRBV28|TRBJ1-2|NA|NA
CASSLRGGGYGYTF
TGTGCCAGCAGTCTGAGGGGAGGCGGCTATGGCTACACCTTC
>TRBV11-2|TRBJ2-4|TRBD2|NA
CASSITSGAKNIQYF
TGTGCCAGCAGCATAACTAGCGGCGCCAAAAACATTCAGTACTTC
>TRBV4-1|TRBJ2-1|NA|NA
CASSLSRSYNEQFF
TGCGCCAGCAGTCTCAGTCGGAGTTACAATGAGCAGTTCTTC
>TRBV27|TRBJ2-7|NA|NA
CASSQGTPISYEQYF
TGTGCCAGCAGTCAGGGGACACCTATCTCCTACGAGCAGTACTTC
>TRBV7-2|TRBJ2-5|NA|NA
CASSLSYGPQETQYF
TGTGCCAGCAGCCTATCTTATGGGCCCCAAGAGACCCAGTACTTC
>TRBV27|TRBJ2-7|NA|NA
CASGPHTGRASYEQYF
TGTGCCAGCGGCCCGCATACAGGGAGGGCCTCCTACGAGCAGTACTTC
>TRBV28|TRBJ1-2|TRBD1|NA
CASSNRGWGYTF
TGTGCCAGCAGCAACAGGGGCTGGGGCTACACCTTC
>TRBV2|TRBJ1-2|NA|NA
CASTRGGRSDYGYTF
TGTGCCAGCACCCGGGGGGGCCGGAGCGACTATGGCTACACCTTC
>TRBV18|TRBJ2-7|TRBD1|NA
CASSPRQGGMYEQYF
TGTGCCAGCTCACCAAGACAGGGGGGTATGTACGAGCAGTACTTC
>TRBV6-1|TRBJ2-3|TRBD2|NA
CASSLTSGSFNTQYF
TGTGCCAGCAGTTTGACTAGCGGGAGTTTTAATACGCAGTATTTT
>TRBV9|TRBJ2-3|TRBD2|NA
CASSVDPSGRRGTDTQYF
TGTGCCAGCAGCGTAGATCCTAGCGGGAGGAGGGGCACAGATACGCAGTATTTT
>TRBV19|TRBJ2-5|TRBD1|NA
CASSRLQGGETQYF
TGTGCCAGTAGTCGACTACAGGGGGGAGAGACCCAGTACTTC
>TRBV7-2|TRBJ1-5|NA|NA
CASSLVGGGQYSNQPQHF
TGTGCCAGCAGCTTGGTCGGAGGTGGCCAATATAGCAATCAGCCCCAGCATTTT
>TRBV6-1|TRBJ1-5|TRBD1|NA
CASSEEAGGEFRSNQPQHF
TGTGCCAGCAGTGAAGAGGCAGGGGGCGAGTTTAGGAGCAATCAGCCCCAGCATTTT
>TRBV18|TRBJ2-3|NA|NA
CASSAGSTDTQYF
TGTGCCAGCTCAGCGGGGTCCACAGATACGCAGTATTTT
>TRBV28|TRBJ2-5|TRBD1|NA
CASSLYPADRRRQETQYF
TGTGCCAGCAGTTTATACCCCGCGGACAGGCGAAGACAAGAGACCCAGTACTTC
>TRBV19|TRBJ2-1|TRBD2|NA
CASSIGLADEQFF
TGTGCCAGTAGTATAGGACTAGCGGACGAGCAGTTCTTC
>TRBV7-2|TRBJ1-2|NA|NA
CASSLRLRDVDGYTF
TGTGCCAGCAGCTTAAGGCTCCGGGATGTGGATGGCTACACCTTC
>TRBV28|TRBJ1-1|TRBD1|NA
CASSLGTGGNTEAFF
TGTGCCAGCAGTTTAGGGACAGGGGGAAACACTGAAGCTTTCTTT
>TRBV6-5|TRBJ2-1|NA|NA
CASSFLYSAAYNEQFF
TGTGCCAGCAGTTTCCTGTATAGCGCAGCCTACAATGAGCAGTTCTTC
>TRBV7-9|TRBJ2-7|TRBD1|once
CASSSSPGTGTYEQYF
TGTGCCAGCAGCTCCTCACCTGGGACAGGAACCTACGAGCAGTACTTC
>TRBV18|TRBJ2-7|TRBD1|NA
CASSRGTGVSGEQYF
TGTGCCAGCTCACGCGGGACAGGGGTTTCTGGCGAGCAGTACTTC
>TRBV28|TRBJ1-2|NA|NA
CASSSSPPTAVGGYTF
TGTGCCAGCAGTTCCTCACCCCCCACAGCGGTCGGTGGCTACACCTTC
>TRBV11-2|TRBJ2-1|NA|NA
CASSLVPTSVGFF
TGTGCCAGCAGCTTAGTCCCGACAAGTGTAGGGTTCTTC
>TRBV28|TRBJ1-1|TRBD1|NA
CASRYNPGQGTFEAFF
TGTGCCAGCAGATACAATCCGGGACAGGGAACTTTTGAAGCTTTCTTT
>TRBV30|TRBJ2-7|TRBD2|NA
CAWSEPGLAGYEQYF
TGTGCCTGGAGTGAACCGGGACTAGCGGGGTACGAGCAGTACTTC
>TRBV25-1|TRBJ1-2|NA|NA
CASSGAYYGYTF
TGTGCCAGCAGTGGGGCTTACTATGGCTACACCTTC
>TRBV28|TRBJ1-2|NA|NA
CASSLWRGPLGYGYTF
TGTGCCAGCAGTTTATGGCGGGGCCCCTTGGGCTATGGCTACACCTTC
>TRBV5-1|TRBJ2-1|TRBD1|NA
CASSVGDRVGYNEQFF
TGCGCCAGCAGCGTGGGGGACAGGGTGGGCTACAATGAGCAGTTCTTC
>TRBV6-1|TRBJ2-7|TRBD2|NA
CASSGIAGKLYEQYF
TGTGCCAGCAGTGGGATAGCGGGAAAACTCTACGAGCAGTACTTC
>TRBV5-1|TRBJ1-4|NA|NA
CASSLAVNEKLFF
TGCGCCAGCAGCTTGGCCGTAAATGAAAAACTGTTTTTT
>TRBV28|TRBJ1-5|TRBD1|NA
CASSLKRTGSSNQPQHF
TGTGCCAGCAGTTTAAAGCGGACAGGAAGTAGCAATCAGCCCCAGCATTTT
>TRBV6-6|TRBJ2-2|NA|NA
CASATGLHTGELFF
TGTGCCAGTGCGACAGGACTCCACACCGGGGAGCTGTTTTTT